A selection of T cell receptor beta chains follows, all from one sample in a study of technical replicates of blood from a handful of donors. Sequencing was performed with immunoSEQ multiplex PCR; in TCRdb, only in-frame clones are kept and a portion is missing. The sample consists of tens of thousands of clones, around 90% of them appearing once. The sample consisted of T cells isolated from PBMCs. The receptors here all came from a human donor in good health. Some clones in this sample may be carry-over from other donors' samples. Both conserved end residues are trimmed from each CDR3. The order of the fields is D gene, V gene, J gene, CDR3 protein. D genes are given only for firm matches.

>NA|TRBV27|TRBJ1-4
ASSLSMGGRNEKLF
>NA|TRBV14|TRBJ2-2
ASSQEPVLAVTGELF
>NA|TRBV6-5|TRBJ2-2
ASSYSAENTGELF
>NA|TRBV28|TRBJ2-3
ASSQEDSLTDTQY
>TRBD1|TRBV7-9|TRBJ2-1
ASSKQGNEQF
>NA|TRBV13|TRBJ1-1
ASSLVELGGPNTEAF
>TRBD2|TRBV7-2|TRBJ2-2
ASSPYAGVTGELF
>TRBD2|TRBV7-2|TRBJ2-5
ASSLTLAGGPWETQY
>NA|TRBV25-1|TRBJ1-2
ASSSQGSGGYT
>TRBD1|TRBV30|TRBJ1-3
AWELQGAWGNTIY
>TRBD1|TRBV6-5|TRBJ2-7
ASRTGGYEQY
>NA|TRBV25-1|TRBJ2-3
ASSEYLAVEPDTQY
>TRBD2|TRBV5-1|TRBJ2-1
ASSGGLAGINEQF
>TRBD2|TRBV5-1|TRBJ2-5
ASSVLAGRGETQY
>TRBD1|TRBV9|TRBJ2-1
ASSFRDREINEQF
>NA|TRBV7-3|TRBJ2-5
ASSLGTRDLGTQY
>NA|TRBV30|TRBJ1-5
AWSARADNQPQH
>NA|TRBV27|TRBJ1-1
ATGRGRTEAF
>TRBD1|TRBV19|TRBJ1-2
ASSIGPGQGDGYT
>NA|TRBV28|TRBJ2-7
ASSFYGGEQY
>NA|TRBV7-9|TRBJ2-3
ASSQGVASTDTQY
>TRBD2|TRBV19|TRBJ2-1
ASTLLAGAYNEQF
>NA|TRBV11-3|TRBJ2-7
ASSPLRVSYEQY
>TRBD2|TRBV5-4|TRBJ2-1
ASKAVAGERSEQF
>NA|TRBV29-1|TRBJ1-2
SVEAGVENGYT
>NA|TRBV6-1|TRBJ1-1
ASSELGQGTEAF
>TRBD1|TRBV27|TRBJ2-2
ASSARDRGLRGELF
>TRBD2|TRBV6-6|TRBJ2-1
ASSPPGTSGNNEQF
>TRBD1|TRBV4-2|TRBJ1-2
ASSQEGTGPNYGYT
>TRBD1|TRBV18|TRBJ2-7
ASSPLTGQGSYEQY
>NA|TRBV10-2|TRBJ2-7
ASSETGAGGEQY
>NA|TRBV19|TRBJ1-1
ASSTRVNTEAF
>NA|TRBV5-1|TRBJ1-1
ASSLPGEAF
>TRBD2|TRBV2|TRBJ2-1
ASSGLALENEQF
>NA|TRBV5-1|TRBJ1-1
ASRTVVGVTEAF
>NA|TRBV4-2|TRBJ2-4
ASSQDRSGSKNIQY
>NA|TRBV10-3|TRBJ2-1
AISEDGSSYNEQF
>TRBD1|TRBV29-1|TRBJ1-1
SVEGGQGTEAF
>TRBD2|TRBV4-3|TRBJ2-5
ASSRLLAEQETQY
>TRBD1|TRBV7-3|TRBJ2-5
ASSPGGRKTQY
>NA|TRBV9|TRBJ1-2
ASSVGPGAQYGYT
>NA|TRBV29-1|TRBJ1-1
SVGALVGKWTEAF
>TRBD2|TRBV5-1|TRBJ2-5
ASSPQTSAYQETQY
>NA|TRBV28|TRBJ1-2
ASTLGGNYGYT
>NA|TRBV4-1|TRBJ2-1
ASTQENSRHEQF
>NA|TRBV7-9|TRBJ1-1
ASSLDGAYGEAF
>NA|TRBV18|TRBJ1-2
ASSPNIDTNYGYT
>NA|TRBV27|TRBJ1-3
ASSFSRDSGNTIY
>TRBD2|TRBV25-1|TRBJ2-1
ASSELSGTSTNEQF
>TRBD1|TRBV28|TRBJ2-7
ASRPTGGSYEQY
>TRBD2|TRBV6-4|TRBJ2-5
ASRRGQMGLAGEDQETQY
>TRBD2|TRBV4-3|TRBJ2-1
ASSQDRTSGLSYNEQF
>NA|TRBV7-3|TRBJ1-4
ASSPGPNEKLF